These 11 T cell receptor beta chains were all obtained from the same sample, sequenced in a study of shared clonotypes between healthy human individuals. Produced via immunoSEQ multiplex PCR; TCRdb's table is partial and in-frame only. In the table there are 2 million to 2.5 million clones, 93% of which are singletons. Source material: naive CD4+ T cells from PBMCs. Documented subset: CD45RA+ positively selected. Receptors originate from a man in his late teens or twenties in good health. Some clones in this sample may be carry-over from other donors' samples.

The V call is TRBV18, the J call TRBJ1-1, with 7 nucleotides matching TRBD1. The CDR3 covers 17 residues. V gave up 1 base and J gave up 1 base; unmatched junction bases: 9. CDR1 KGHSH and CDR2 LQKENI come from the germline V gene. The DNA for the CDR3 is TGTGCCAGCTCACCACGCGGGACAGCCGGGGAGAACACTGAAGCTTTCTTT. It translates to CASSPRGTAGENTEAFF. The full variable domain, completed using reference TRBV18 and TRBJ1-1, is NAGVMQNPRHLVRRRGQEARLRCSPMKGHSHVYWYRQLPEEGLKFMVYLQKENIIDESGMPKERFSAEFPKEGPSILRIQQVVRGDSAAYFCASSPRGTAGENTEAFFGQGTRLTVV.

The V gene is TRBV19, the J gene TRBJ1-4; no clear D. This CDR3 contains 15 residues. Looked up from germline, CDR1 is LNHDA and CDR2 is SQIVND (reference sequence). V was trimmed by 7 bases and J by 8 bases, leaving 20 bases between them. For the CDR3, the DNA is TGTGCCAGTACGGACTGGGCAGGTGGGAGCGAAAAACTGTTTTTT. Protein product: CASTDWAGGSEKLFF.

In its sample, this clone was seen once. The chain recombines TRBV5-8 with TRBJ1-1; D remains ambiguous. The V end was cut by 7 bases, the J end by 7 bases, with 11 bases between. The CDR3 is made up of 11 amino acids. Germline V CDR1 and CDR2: SGHTS, YDEGEE. CDR3 sequence reads: CASPGYLEAFF. For the CDR3, the DNA is TGTGCCAGCCCAGGCTACCTTGAAGCTTTCTTT.

This rearrangement joins TRBV27 to TRBJ1-1; no definite D call. V was shortened by 1 base and J by 1 base, with 4 bases between the two germline ends. The germline V gene has CDR1 MNHEY and CDR2 SMNVEV (reference sequence). This CDR3 region has 13 residues. The CDR3 DNA follows: TGTGCCAGCAGTTTATTACAGAACACTGAAGCTTTCTTT. Translated, it gives CASSLLQNTEAFF.

The genes are TRBV5-1 and TRBJ2-7, with a weak D call TRBD1 (6 bases). Germline V gene data show CDR1 as SGHRS and CDR2 as YFSETQ. This CDR3 spans 17 amino acids. Trimming took 0 bases from V and 2 from J, leaving 18 bases between them. CDR3 bases: TGCGCCAGCAGCTTGGGACGTTACAGGGAAGAACCCTACGAGCAGTACTTC. Protein product: CASSLGRYREEPYEQYF. Together with reference TRBV5-1 and TRBJ2-7, the CDR3 gives the full variable domain: KAGVTQTPRYLIKTRGQQVTLSCSPISGHRSVSWYQQTPGQGLQFLFEYFSETQRNKGNFPGRFSGRQFSNSRSEMNVSTLELGDSALYLCASSLGRYREEPYEQYFGPGTRLTVT.

V usage is TRBV6-5 and J usage is TRBJ1-4; D not certain. The V gene's germline CDR1 is MNHEY and CDR2 SVGAGI. The CDR3 length is 15 residues. The V gene lost 2 bases and the J gene lost 7 bases, with 14 bases spanning the gap. The chain's CDR3 is CASSYSRGGVEKLFF. The CDR3 bases are TGTGCCAGCAGTTACAGCCGGGGAGGAGTTGAAAAACTGTTTTTT.

Comments on this clone: In the same sample, other DNA sequences code for this CDR3. The chain recombines TRBV9 with TRBJ1-1, with D unclear. V was trimmed by 0 bases and J by 2 bases, leaving 5 bases between them. The CDR3 sequence is 13 residues long. The germline CDR1 and CDR2 sequences are SGDLS and YYNGEE. CDR3 sequence reads: CASSVALNTEAFF. Written as DNA, the CDR3 is TGTGCCAGCAGCGTAGCTTTAAACACTGAAGCTTTCTTT. Drawing the rest from reference TRBV9 and TRBJ1-1, the complete variable domain is DSGVTQTPKHLITATGQRVTLRCSPRSGDLSVYWYQQSLDQGLQFLIQYYNGEERAKGNILERFSAQQFPDLHSELNLSSLELGDSALYFCASSVALNTEAFFGQGTRLTVV.

This chain joins TRBV28 and TRBJ1-2, with D possibly TRBD1 on 6 matching bases. In germline, CDR1 is MDHEN, CDR2 SYDVKM. Trimming took off 8 bases at V and 1 base at J, with 11 bases between the two ends. This CDR3 contains 13 residues. DNA of the CDR3: TGTGCCAGCGAAAGGGGGGATAACTATGGCTACACCTTC. Amino acids: CASERGDNYGYTF.

The chain carries TRBV29-1 and TRBJ2-5; 7 bases align to TRBD1. Per germline, CDR1 SQVTM and CDR2 ANQGSEA. This CDR3 contains 12 residues. V lost 4 bases to trimming and J lost 9 bases; unmatched junction nucleotides: 8. The CDR3 is CSVGGGQGAQYF. In DNA, the CDR3 is TGCAGCGTTGGAGGGGGCCAAGGAGCCCAGTACTTC.

The chain is built from TRBV4-2 and TRBJ2-1, with 7 positions matching TRBD1. Germline-derived CDR1 and CDR2 are LGHNA and YNFKEQ. J lost 0 bases, V lost 1 base, and 12 bases had no gene match. The CDR3 extends over 19 amino acids. The CDR3 region is CASSQANMGDRRSYNEQFF. The CDR3 DNA is TGTGCCAGCAGCCAAGCCAACATGGGGGACAGACGCTCCTACAATGAGCAGTTCTTC.

The rearrangement joins TRBV5-1 to TRBJ2-7; 9 bases map to TRBD1. This CDR3 is built from 15 residues. Trimming cost V 0 bases and J 5 bases; bases outside gene matches: 6. The germline gives CDR1 SGHRS, CDR2 YFSETQ. The CDR3, as DNA: TGCGCCAGCAGCTTGGCGGGACAGGGAACCAACGAGCAGTACTTC. This encodes CASSLAGQGTNEQYF.